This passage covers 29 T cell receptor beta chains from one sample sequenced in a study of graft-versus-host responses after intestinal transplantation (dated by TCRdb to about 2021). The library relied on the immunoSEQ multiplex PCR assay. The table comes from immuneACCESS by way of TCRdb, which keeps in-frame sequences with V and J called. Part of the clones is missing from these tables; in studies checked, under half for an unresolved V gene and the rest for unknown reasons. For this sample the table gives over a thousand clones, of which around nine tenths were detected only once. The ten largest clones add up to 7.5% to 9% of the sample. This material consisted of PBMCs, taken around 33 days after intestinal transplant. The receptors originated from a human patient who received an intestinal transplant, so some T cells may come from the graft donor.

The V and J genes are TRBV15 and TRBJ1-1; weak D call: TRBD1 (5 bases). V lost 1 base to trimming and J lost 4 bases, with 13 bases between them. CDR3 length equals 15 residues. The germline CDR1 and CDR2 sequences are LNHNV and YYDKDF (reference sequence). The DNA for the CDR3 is TGTGCCACCAGCAGAGGCAGGGAAGGAGGCACTGAAGCTTTCTTT. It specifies CATSRGREGGTEAFF.

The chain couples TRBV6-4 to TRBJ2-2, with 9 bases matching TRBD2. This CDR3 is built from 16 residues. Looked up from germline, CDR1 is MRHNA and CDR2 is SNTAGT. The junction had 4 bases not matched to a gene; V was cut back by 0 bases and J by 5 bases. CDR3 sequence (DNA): TGTGCCAGCAGTGACTCGGGAAGCGGGGGGACCGGGGAGCTGTTTTTT. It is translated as CASSDSGSGGTGELFF.

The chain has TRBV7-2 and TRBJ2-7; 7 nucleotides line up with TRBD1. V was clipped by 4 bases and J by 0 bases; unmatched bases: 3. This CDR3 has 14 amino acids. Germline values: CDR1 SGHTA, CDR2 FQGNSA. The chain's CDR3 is CASSSRDSSYEQYF. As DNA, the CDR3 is TGTGCCAGCAGCTCCCGGGACAGCTCCTACGAGCAGTACTTC.

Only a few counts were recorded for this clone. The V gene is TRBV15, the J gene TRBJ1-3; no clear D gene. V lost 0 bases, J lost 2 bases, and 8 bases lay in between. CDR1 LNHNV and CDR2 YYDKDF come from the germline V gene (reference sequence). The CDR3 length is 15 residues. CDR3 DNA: TGTGCCACCAGCAGAGATTTAGGGACTGGAAACACCATATATTTT. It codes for CATSRDLGTGNTIYF. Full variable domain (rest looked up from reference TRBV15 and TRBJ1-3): DAMVIQNPRYQVTQFGKPVTLSCSQTLNHNVMYWYQQKSSQAPKLLFHYYDKDFNNEADTPDNFQSRRPNTSFCFLDIRSPGLGDTAMYLCATSRDLGTGNTIYFGEGSWLTVV.

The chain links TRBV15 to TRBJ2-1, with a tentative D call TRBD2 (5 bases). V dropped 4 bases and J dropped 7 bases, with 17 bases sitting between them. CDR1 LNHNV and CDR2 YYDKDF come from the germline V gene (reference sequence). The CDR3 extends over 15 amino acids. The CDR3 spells CATSILTGRWNEQFF. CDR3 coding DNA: TGTGCCACCAGCATCTTAACTGGGAGATGGAATGAGCAGTTCTTC.

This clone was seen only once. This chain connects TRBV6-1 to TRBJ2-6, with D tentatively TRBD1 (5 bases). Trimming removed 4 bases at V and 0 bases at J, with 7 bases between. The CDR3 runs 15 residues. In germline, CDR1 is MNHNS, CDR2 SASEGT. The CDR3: CASSARGSGANVLTF. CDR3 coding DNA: TGTGCCAGCAGTGCTAGGGGCTCTGGGGCCAACGTCCTGACTTTC.

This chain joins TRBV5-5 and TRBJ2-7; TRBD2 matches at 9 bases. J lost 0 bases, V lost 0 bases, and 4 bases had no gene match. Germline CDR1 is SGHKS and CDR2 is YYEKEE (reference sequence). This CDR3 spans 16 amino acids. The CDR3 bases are TGTGCCAGCAGCTTGGATCAGCGGGGGGTCTCCTACGAGCAGTACTTC. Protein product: CASSLDQRGVSYEQYF.

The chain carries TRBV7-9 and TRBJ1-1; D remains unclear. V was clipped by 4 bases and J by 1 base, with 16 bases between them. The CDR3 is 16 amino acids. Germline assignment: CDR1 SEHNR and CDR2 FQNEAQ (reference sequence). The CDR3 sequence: CASSSRRTAANTEAFF. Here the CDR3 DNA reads TGTGCCAGCAGCTCCCGTCGGACTGCAGCGAACACTGAAGCTTTCTTT.

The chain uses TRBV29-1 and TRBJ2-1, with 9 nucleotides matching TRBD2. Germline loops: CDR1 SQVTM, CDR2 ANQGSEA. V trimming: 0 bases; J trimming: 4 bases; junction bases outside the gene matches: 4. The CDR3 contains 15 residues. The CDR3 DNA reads TGCAGCGTTGAAGATCCCCTAGCGGGATACAATGAGCAGTTCTTC. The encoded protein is CSVEDPLAGYNEQFF.

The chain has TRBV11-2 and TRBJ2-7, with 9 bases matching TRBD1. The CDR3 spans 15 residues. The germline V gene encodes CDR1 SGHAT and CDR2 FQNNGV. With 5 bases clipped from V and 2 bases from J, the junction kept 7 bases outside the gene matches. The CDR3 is CASSLYGDRAYEQYF. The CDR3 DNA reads TGTGCCAGCAGCCTGTACGGGGACAGGGCCTACGAGCAGTACTTC.

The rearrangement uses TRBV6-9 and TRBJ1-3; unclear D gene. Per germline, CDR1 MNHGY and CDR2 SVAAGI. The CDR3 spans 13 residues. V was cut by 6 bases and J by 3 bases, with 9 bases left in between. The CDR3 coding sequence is TGTGCCAGCAGCCACAGTGGTGGAAACACCATATATTTT. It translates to CASSHSGGNTIYF.

The CDR3 protein is CASSGGDAGELFF. The CDR3 DNA follows: TGTGCCAGCAGTGGTGGGGATGCCGGGGAGCTGTTTTTT. The V and J genes are TRBV6-1 and TRBJ2-2, with D uncertain. This CDR3 comprises 13 residues. The germline V gene encodes CDR1 MNHNS and CDR2 SASEGT. V lost 4 bases and J lost 6, with 9 bases in between.

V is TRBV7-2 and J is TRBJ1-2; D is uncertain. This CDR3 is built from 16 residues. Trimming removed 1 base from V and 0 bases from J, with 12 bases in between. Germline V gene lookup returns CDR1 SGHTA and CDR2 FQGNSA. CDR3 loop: CASSLGHPSPNYGYTF. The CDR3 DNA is TGTGCCAGCAGCTTAGGTCACCCGTCCCCTAACTATGGCTACACCTTC.

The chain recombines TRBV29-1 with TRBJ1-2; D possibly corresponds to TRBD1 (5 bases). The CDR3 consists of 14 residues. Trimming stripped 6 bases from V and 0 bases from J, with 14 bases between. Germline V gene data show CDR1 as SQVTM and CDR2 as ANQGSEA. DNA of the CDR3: TGCAGCGTCGATGGGGGGAGCACTAACTATGGCTACACCTTC. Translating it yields CSVDGGSTNYGYTF.

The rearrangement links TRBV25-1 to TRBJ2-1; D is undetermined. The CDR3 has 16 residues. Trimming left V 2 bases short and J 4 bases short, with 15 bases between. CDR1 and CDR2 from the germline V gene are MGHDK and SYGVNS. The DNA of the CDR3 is TGTGCCAGCAGTGAACTGTATACCCGGAGTTACAATGAGCAGTTCTTC. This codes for CASSELYTRSYNEQFF.

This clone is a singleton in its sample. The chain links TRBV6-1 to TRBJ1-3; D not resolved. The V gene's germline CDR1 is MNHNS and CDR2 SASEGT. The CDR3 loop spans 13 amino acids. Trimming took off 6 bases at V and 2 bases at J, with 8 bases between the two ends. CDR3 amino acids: CASRPGPGNTIYF. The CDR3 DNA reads TGTGCCAGCAGGCCGGGCCCTGGAAACACCATATATTTT.

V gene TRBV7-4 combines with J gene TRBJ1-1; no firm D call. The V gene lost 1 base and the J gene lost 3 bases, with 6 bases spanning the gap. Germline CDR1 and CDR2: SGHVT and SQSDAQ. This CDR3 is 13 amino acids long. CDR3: CASSLGVDTEAFF. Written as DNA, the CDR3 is TGTGCCAGCAGCTTAGGGGTAGACACTGAAGCTTTCTTT.

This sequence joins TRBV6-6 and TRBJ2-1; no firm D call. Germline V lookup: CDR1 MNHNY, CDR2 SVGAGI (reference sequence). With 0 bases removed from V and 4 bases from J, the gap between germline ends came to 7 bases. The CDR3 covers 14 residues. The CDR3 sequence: CASSYSKVYNEQFF. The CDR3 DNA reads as TGTGCCAGCAGTTACTCTAAGGTATACAATGAGCAGTTCTTC.

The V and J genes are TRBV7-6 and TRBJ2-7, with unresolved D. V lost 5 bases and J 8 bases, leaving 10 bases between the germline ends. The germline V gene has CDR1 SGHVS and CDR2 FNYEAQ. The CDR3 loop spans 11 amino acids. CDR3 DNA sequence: TGTGCCAGCAGCCCCGACTTGCAGCAGTACTTC. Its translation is CASSPDLQQYF.

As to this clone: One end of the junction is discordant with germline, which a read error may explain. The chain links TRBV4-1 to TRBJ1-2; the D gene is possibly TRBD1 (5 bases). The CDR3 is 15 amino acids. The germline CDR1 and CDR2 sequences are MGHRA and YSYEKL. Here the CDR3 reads CASSQEVGGQGFSPF. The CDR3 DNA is TGCGCCAGCAGCCAAGAAGTGGGTGGGCAGGGCTTCAGTCCCTTC.

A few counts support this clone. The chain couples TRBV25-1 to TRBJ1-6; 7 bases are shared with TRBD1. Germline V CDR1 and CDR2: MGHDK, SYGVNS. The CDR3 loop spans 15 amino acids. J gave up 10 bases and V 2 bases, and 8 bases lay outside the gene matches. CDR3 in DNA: TGTGCCAGCAGTGAACCCGACAGGGAGGTATCACCCCTCCACTTT. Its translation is CASSEPDREVSPLHF.

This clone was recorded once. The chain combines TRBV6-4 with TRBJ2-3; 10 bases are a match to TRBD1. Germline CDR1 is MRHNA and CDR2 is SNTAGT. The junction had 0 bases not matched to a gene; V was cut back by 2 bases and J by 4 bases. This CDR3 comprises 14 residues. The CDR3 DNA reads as TGTGCCAGCAGTGACGGACAGGGGGCAGATACGCAGTATTTT. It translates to CASSDGQGADTQYF.

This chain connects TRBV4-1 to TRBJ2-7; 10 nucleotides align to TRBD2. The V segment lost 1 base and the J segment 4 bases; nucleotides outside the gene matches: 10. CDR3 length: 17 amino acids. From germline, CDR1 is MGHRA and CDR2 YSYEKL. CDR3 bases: TGCGCCAGCAGCCAAGGCGGGAGCGGGAGGGCTATTTACGAGCAGTACTTC. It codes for CASSQGGSGRAIYEQYF.

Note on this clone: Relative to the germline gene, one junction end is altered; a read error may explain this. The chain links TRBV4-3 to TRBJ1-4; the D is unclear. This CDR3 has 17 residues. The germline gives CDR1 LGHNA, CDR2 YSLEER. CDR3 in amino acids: CASSPRREGTTNEKLFF. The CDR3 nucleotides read TGCGCCAGCAGCCCCCGGAGAGAGGGAACAACTAATGAAAAACTCTTTTTT.

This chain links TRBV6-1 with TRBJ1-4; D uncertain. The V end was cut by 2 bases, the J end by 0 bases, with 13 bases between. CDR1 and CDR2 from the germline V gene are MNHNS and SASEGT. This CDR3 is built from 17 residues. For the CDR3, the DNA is TGTGCCAGCAGTGAATTAACCAGGACGGCAACTAATGAAAAACTGTTTTTT. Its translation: CASSELTRTATNEKLFF.

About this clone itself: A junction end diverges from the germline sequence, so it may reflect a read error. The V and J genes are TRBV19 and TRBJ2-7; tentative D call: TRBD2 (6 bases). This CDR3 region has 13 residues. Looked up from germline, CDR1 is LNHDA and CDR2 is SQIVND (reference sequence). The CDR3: CASSMGGPYEQYF. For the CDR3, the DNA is TGTGCCAGTAGTATGGGAGGACCCTATGAGCAGTACTTC.

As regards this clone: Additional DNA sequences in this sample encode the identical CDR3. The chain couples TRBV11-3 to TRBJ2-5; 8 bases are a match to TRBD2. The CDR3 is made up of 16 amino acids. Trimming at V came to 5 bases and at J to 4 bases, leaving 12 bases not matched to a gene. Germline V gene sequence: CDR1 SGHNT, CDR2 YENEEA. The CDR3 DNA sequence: TGTGCCAGCAGCGCCGGGGGGGCGGGAGGTGGAGAGACCCAGTACTTC. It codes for CASSAGGAGGGETQYF.

The CDR3 DNA reads as TGTGCCAGCAGCTTACTAGGTTCTGATACGCAGTATTTT. Amino acid sequence: CASSLLGSDTQYF. This rearrangement joins TRBV5-5 to TRBJ2-3; D is possibly TRBD2 (5 bases). The V gene lost 2 bases and the J gene lost 6 bases, with 10 bases spanning the gap. The CDR3 runs 13 residues. Per the germline V gene, CDR1 is SGHKS and CDR2 is YYEKEE (reference sequence).

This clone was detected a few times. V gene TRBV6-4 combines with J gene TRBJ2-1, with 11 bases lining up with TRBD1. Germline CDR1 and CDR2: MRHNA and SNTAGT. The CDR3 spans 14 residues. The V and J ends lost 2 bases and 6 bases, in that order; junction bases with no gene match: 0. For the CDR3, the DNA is TGTGCCAGCAGTGACGGGACAGGGGGCAATGAGCAGTTCTTC. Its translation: CASSDGTGGNEQFF.